Sequencing of this T cell receptor (beta chain) was carried out in a study of T cell repertoires in cytomegalovirus infection. Background on the study: Indicated by public TCR beta signatures were CMV infection and matching HLA type.

Worth noting for this clonotype: Antigen unknown.

The CDR3 is made up of 14 amino acids. The germline CDR1 and CDR2 sequences are SGHKS and YYEKEE (reference sequence). Deletions cut 4 bases from V and 6 bases from J, with 16 bases between. Broader study findings: Cumulative frequency of public TCR beta families picked out carriers of CMV plus the relevant HLA.

TCRdb re-analysed the reads in MiXCR, keeping a single row per CDR3 protein. This table holds 700,000 to 950,000 distinct CDR3 sequences, about 31% found once. This receptor was taken from a human donor in good health (CMV status not recorded). Some clones in this sample may be carry-over from other donors' samples. This chain links TRBV5-5 with TRBJ1-1, with D unclear. The sample in question was cultured CD8+ T cells from PBMCs, obtained from culture after CMV antigen stimulation. This chain's CDR3 is CASSPLGGSAEAFF. As DNA, the CDR3 is TGTGCCAGCAGCCCCCTCGGTGGGTCGGCTGAAGCTTTCTTT.